Listed below are T cell receptor beta chains from one sample, sequenced in a study of OX40 agonist ivuxolimab in advanced cancers. Generated by immunoSEQ multiplex PCR, the TCRdb table keeps only in-frame clones and is missing some. The repertoire consists of some 74,000 clones, with roughly four fifths occurring once and the leading ten covering 5%. The input for sequencing was CD4+ or CD8+ T cells sorted from blood, taken in a trial of the OX40 agonist ivuxolimab. The receptors stem from an adult with an advanced solid tumor such as melanoma, head and neck, liver or kidney cancer. The CDR3 runs from the conserved cysteine through the conserved F or W.

v_call: TRBV9; j_call: TRBJ1-3; cdr3_length: 17; cdr3_aa: CASSASTGAASGNTIYF
v_call: TRBV28; j_call: TRBJ1-5; cdr3_length: 13; cdr3_aa: CASSLAFDQPQHF
v_call: TRBV5-5; j_call: TRBJ2-5; cdr3_length: 13; cdr3_aa: CASSFQSQETQYF
v_call: TRBV5-1; j_call: TRBJ1-6; cdr3_length: 14; cdr3_aa: CASSAGGWNSPLHF
v_call: TRBV2; j_call: TRBJ2-7; cdr3_length: 14; cdr3_aa: CASRPDSDYGEQYF
v_call: TRBV18; j_call: TRBJ1-1; cdr3_length: 15; cdr3_aa: CASSPATGLNTEAFF
v_call: TRBV7-9; j_call: TRBJ1-2; cdr3_length: 12; cdr3_aa: CASSEHHYGYTF
v_call: TRBV23-1; j_call: TRBJ2-1; cdr3_length: 17; cdr3_aa: CASSQSWGPTPNNEQFF
v_call: TRBV5-6; j_call: TRBJ2-7; cdr3_length: 15; cdr3_aa: CASSSRLAGLVEQYF
v_call: TRBV18; j_call: TRBJ2-7; cdr3_length: 16; cdr3_aa: CASSPTQSTGLHEQYF
v_call: TRBV19; j_call: TRBJ2-3; cdr3_length: 14; cdr3_aa: CASSPTGGTDTQYF
v_call: TRBV19; j_call: TRBJ2-3; cdr3_length: 15; cdr3_aa: CASSITHAGEDTQYF
v_call: TRBV18; j_call: TRBJ2-3; cdr3_length: 15; cdr3_aa: CASSLRTVSTDTQYF
v_call: TRBV5-1; j_call: TRBJ2-2; cdr3_length: 16; cdr3_aa: CASSLGRGLYTGELFF
v_call: TRBV6-6; j_call: TRBJ1-2; cdr3_length: 14; cdr3_aa: CASSQGTANYGYTF
v_call: TRBV27; j_call: TRBJ1-2; cdr3_length: 14; cdr3_aa: CASSLSGTNYGYTF
v_call: TRBV18; j_call: TRBJ1-2; cdr3_length: 14; cdr3_aa: CASAPTGGSYGYTF
v_call: TRBV28; j_call: TRBJ2-3; cdr3_length: 14; cdr3_aa: CASSLAGGPDTQYF
v_call: TRBV18; j_call: TRBJ2-1; cdr3_length: 13; cdr3_aa: CASSPNPINEQFF
v_call: TRBV9; j_call: TRBJ2-5; cdr3_length: 15; cdr3_aa: CASSVSRGQQETQYF
v_call: TRBV5-1; j_call: TRBJ2-5; cdr3_length: 15; cdr3_aa: CASSRTGGDQETQYF
v_call: TRBV18; j_call: TRBJ1-5; cdr3_length: 15; cdr3_aa: CASSPTVYSNQPQHF
v_call: TRBV2; j_call: TRBJ2-7; cdr3_length: 15; cdr3_aa: CASRSPWAGPYEQYF
v_call: TRBV19; j_call: TRBJ2-4; cdr3_length: 15; cdr3_aa: CASSRDMQAKNIQYF
v_call: TRBV6-5; j_call: TRBJ1-4; cdr3_length: 16; cdr3_aa: CASSLDTGQGNEKLFF
v_call: TRBV7-2; j_call: TRBJ2-1; cdr3_length: 14; cdr3_aa: CASSLYMGNNEQFF
v_call: TRBV28; j_call: TRBJ1-2; cdr3_length: 13; cdr3_aa: CASSAGQNYGYTF
v_call: TRBV18; j_call: TRBJ2-5; cdr3_length: 16; cdr3_aa: CASSPPSPRASETQYF
v_call: TRBV27; j_call: TRBJ1-2; cdr3_length: 13; cdr3_aa: CASSFSGQERYTF
v_call: TRBV7-9; j_call: TRBJ1-6; cdr3_length: 12; cdr3_aa: CASSLEGSPLHF
v_call: TRBV6-1; j_call: TRBJ2-1; cdr3_length: 15; cdr3_aa: CASSPRGTGIDEQFF
v_call: TRBV11-1; j_call: TRBJ2-3; cdr3_length: 14; cdr3_aa: CASSPSQYTDTQYF
v_call: TRBV7-8; j_call: TRBJ1-2; cdr3_length: 13; cdr3_aa: CASSFQGAGGYTF
v_call: TRBV5-1; j_call: TRBJ2-7; cdr3_length: 11; cdr3_aa: CASRREYEQYF
v_call: TRBV19; j_call: TRBJ2-7; cdr3_length: 14; cdr3_aa: CASSTPGKIYEQYF
v_call: TRBV7-9; j_call: TRBJ1-1; cdr3_length: 13; cdr3_aa: CASRPEEGTEAFF
v_call: TRBV7-9; j_call: TRBJ1-2; cdr3_length: 13; cdr3_aa: CASSLGTGRGYTF
v_call: TRBV18; j_call: TRBJ2-3; cdr3_length: 13; cdr3_aa: CASSPSSTDTQYF
v_call: TRBV5-5; j_call: TRBJ1-3; cdr3_length: 16; cdr3_aa: CASSSRISRPSNTIYF
v_call: TRBV28; j_call: TRBJ1-2; cdr3_length: 12; cdr3_aa: CASQTFHYGYTF
v_call: TRBV14; j_call: TRBJ2-5; cdr3_length: 18; cdr3_aa: CASSPGFRTYRYQETQYF
v_call: TRBV18; j_call: TRBJ2-1; cdr3_length: 16; cdr3_aa: CASSPLNLGSGSEQFF